The 20 T cell receptor beta chains below all came from one sample that was sequenced in a study of radiotherapy plus CTLA-4 blockade in lung cancer. Only in-frame clones appear in the TCRdb table, and some are missing; sequencing was by immunoSEQ multiplex PCR. The data show around 41,000 clones, roughly 67% seen once. Sequences were derived from peripheral blood, sampled from a patient treated with radiotherapy plus ipilimumab. The receptors shown here come from a human donor with non-small cell lung cancer who had a partial response to radiotherapy plus ipilimumab.

This sequence joins TRBV7-9 and TRBJ2-5; the D is unclear. Trimming shortened V by 7 bases and J by 5 bases, and 14 bases separated the two germline ends. The CDR3 runs 13 residues. Germline V gene lookup returns CDR1 SEHNR and CDR2 FQNEAQ (reference sequence). The CDR3 loop reads CASTHSRTETQYF. The CDR3 DNA sequence: TGTGCCAGCACCCATTCCAGAACGGAGACCCAGTACTTC. The full variable domain, with the rest looked up from reference TRBV7-9 and TRBJ2-5, is DTGVSQNPRHKITKRGQNVTFRCDPISEHNRLYWYRQTLGQGPEFLTYFQNEAQLEKSRLLSDRFSAERPKGSFSTLEIQRTEQGDSAMYLCASTHSRTETQYFGPGTRLLVL.

This clone was observed a handful of times. The rearrangement joins TRBV19 to TRBJ1-2; D is unresolved. The CDR3 has 12 residues. V dropped 5 bases and J dropped 8 bases, with 12 bases sitting between them. Looked up from germline, CDR1 is LNHDA and CDR2 is SQIVND (reference sequence). CDR3 residues: CASSHLLAGYTF. In DNA, the CDR3 is TGTGCCAGTAGTCATTTATTAGCGGGCTACACCTTC.

The rearrangement links TRBV27 to TRBJ2-3, with no clear D. Looked up from germline, CDR1 is MNHEY and CDR2 is SMNVEV (reference sequence). Trimming pared 8 bases from V and 3 bases from J, leaving 6 bases between. The CDR3 spans 11 residues. The CDR3 is CASRRTDTQYF. In DNA, the CDR3 is TGTGCCAGCCGGCGGACAGATACGCAGTATTTT.

The V call is TRBV27, the J call TRBJ2-7; D is perhaps TRBD1 (5 bases). CDR1 is MNHEY and CDR2 is SMNVEV in the germline V gene (reference sequence). This CDR3 is 14 amino acids long. The V end lost 5 bases, the J end lost 3 bases, and 14 bases lay between the germline ends. DNA for the CDR3: TGTGCCAGCAGTCTCGCACGACAGCACTACGAGCAGTACTTC. Translated, it gives CASSLARQHYEQYF.

This chain uses TRBV4-1 with TRBJ2-3; D gene unclear. V lost 0 bases and J 7 bases, leaving 14 bases between the germline ends. Per the germline V gene, CDR1 is MGHRA and CDR2 is YSYEKL. This CDR3 has 15 amino acids. CDR3 DNA: TGCGCCAGCAGCCAAGAGACCCTAAGAGCGTATACGCAGTATTTT. Its translation is CASSQETLRAYTQYF.

V is TRBV7-3 and J is TRBJ2-2; possibly TRBD2 for D (6 bases). Germline CDR1 SGHTA, CDR2 FQGTGA. The V gene lost 7 bases and the J gene lost 0 bases, with 9 bases spanning the gap. This CDR3 has 14 amino acids. This CDR3 reads CASTGGANTGELFF. The CDR3 region has the DNA TGTGCCAGCACCGGCGGGGCGAACACCGGGGAGCTGTTTTTT.

This chain uses TRBV19 with TRBJ2-3; TRBD2 agrees at 7 bases. V shed 7 bases and J 2 bases; nucleotides not matched to a gene: 6. The V gene's germline CDR1 is LNHDA and CDR2 SQIVND (reference sequence). The CDR3 consists of 14 residues. The CDR3 nucleotides are TGTGCCAGTAAGGCTAGCGGACTCACAGATACGCAGTATTTT. Protein sequence: CASKASGLTDTQYF.

This clone is a singleton in its sample. The gene calls are TRBV7-2 and TRBJ2-7; a weak D match, TRBD1 (5 bases). V gave up 3 bases and J gave up 3 bases, with 15 bases separating them. CDR1 is SGHTA and CDR2 is FQGNSA in the germline V gene. This CDR3 has 15 amino acids. In nucleotides, the CDR3 is TGTGCCAGCAGCTTTTTTCCAGGGTCCGACTACGAGCAGTACTTC. Its protein is CASSFFPGSDYEQYF.

The chain recombines TRBV4-2 with TRBJ1-1; weak D call: TRBD1 (6 bases). This CDR3 region has 15 residues. Trimming removed 5 bases at V and 4 bases at J, with 17 bases between. Germline loops: CDR1 LGHNA, CDR2 YNFKEQ. As DNA, the CDR3 is TGTGCCAGCAGCTATCTGGGGGGGGCTGGCACTGAAGCTTTCTTT. Translated: CASSYLGGAGTEAFF.

This clone has a single count. V is TRBV14 and J is TRBJ2-2; TRBD1 agrees at 7 bases. This CDR3 has 15 amino acids. Germline CDR1 SGHDN, CDR2 FVKESK. J lost 4 bases, V lost 4 bases, and 6 bases had no gene match. CDR3 sequence reads: CASSLAAGGTGELFF. DNA of the CDR3: TGTGCCAGCAGCCTCGCGGCAGGGGGCACCGGGGAGCTGTTTTTT.

The rearrangement links TRBV29-1 to TRBJ2-6; no definite D call. This CDR3 contains 11 residues. Trimming took 5 bases from V and 7 from J, leaving 6 bases between them. The germline V gene encodes CDR1 SQVTM and CDR2 ANQGSEA. In DNA form, the CDR3 reads TGCAGCGTTAACAGCGCCAACGTCCTGACTTTC. This sequence encodes CSVNSANVLTF.

V usage is TRBV9 and J usage is TRBJ2-5; 8 nucleotides line up with TRBD2. Gene TRBJ2-7 matches the end of the DNA better, so the J call may be wrong. The V gene's germline CDR1 is SGDLS and CDR2 YYNGEE. CDR3 size: 15 residues. This CDR3 is CASSPTGGRSGEQYF. The CDR3 coding sequence is TGTGCCAGCAGCCCCACCGGCGGGAGGTCCGGCGAGCAGTACTTC.

The gene calls are TRBV14 and TRBJ2-1; 11 bases map to TRBD2. The V gene's germline CDR1 is SGHDN and CDR2 FVKESK. CDR3 length equals 18 residues. Trimming removed 4 bases from V and 6 bases from J; junction bases left unmatched: 14. CDR3 DNA sequence: TGTGCCAGCAGCCCTACACAGGGGCTAGCGGGGGGCTTCAATGAGCAGTTCTTC. Amino acids: CASSPTQGLAGGFNEQFF.

The chain recombines TRBV7-3 with TRBJ1-1; possible D gene TRBD1, 5 bases. The CDR3 consists of 15 residues. Trimming took 5 bases from V and 3 from J, leaving 16 bases between them. The germline gives CDR1 SGHTA, CDR2 FQGTGA. The CDR3, as DNA: TGTGCCAGCAGCCCCGGAGGGGTACAGTACACTGAAGCTTTCTTT. Its translation: CASSPGGVQYTEAFF.

The chain uses TRBV6-5 and TRBJ1-1; TRBD1 might be the D (5 bases). This CDR3 has 16 residues. Germline assignment: CDR1 MNHEY and CDR2 SVGAGI. Trimming removed 1 base at V and 1 base at J, with 13 bases between. The CDR3 nucleotides are TGTGCCAGCAGTTACTGGCCGGACACCAAGAACACTGAAGCTTTCTTT. Protein product: CASSYWPDTKNTEAFF.

This clone was counted only a few times. The chain recombines TRBV27 with TRBJ1-2, with 7 bases that match TRBD1. Losses at the gene ends were 6 bases for V and 10 bases for J; bases not matched to a gene: 11. The CDR3 sequence is 13 residues long. Germline CDR1 reads MNHEY; CDR2 reads SMNVEV (reference sequence). The CDR3 DNA sequence: TGTGCCAGCAGCCGACAGGGAGCCCTCCCCTACACCTTC. Translation: CASSRQGALPYTF.

The gene calls are TRBV29-1 and TRBJ1-4; 7 bases agree with TRBD1. Germline-derived CDR1 and CDR2 are SQVTM and ANQGSEA. This CDR3 region has 14 residues. After removal of 2 bases from V and 7 bases from J, the junction contained 7 bases not matched to a gene. The CDR3 DNA follows: TGCAGCGTTGAAACAGGGGATGGGGGTGAAAAACTGTTTTTT. Translation: CSVETGDGGEKLFF.

The rearrangement joins TRBV13 to TRBJ1-1; no definite D call. The CDR3 consists of 16 residues. Deletions cut 5 bases from V and 0 bases from J, with 16 bases between. Germline V CDR1 and CDR2: PRHDT, FYEKMQ (reference sequence). The DNA for the CDR3 is TGTGCCAGCAGCCCCCGTCCGCGCCCTTTGAACACTGAAGCTTTCTTT. Translating it yields CASSPRPRPLNTEAFF.

CDR3 residues: CASSESGLQAGELFF. For the CDR3, the DNA is TGTGCCAGCAGTGAGTCAGGGTTACAAGCCGGGGAGCTGTTTTTT. The chain combines TRBV6-4 with TRBJ2-2, with a tentative D call TRBD1 (5 bases). V was clipped by 3 bases and J by 6 bases, with 14 bases between them. Germline CDR1 and CDR2: MRHNA and SNTAGT. This CDR3 spans 15 amino acids.

This chain connects TRBV4-2 to TRBJ1-1; possibly TRBD1 for D (6 bases). V shed 3 bases and J shed 4 bases, with 9 bases lying between them. From germline, CDR1 is LGHNA and CDR2 YNFKEQ. The CDR3 runs 13 residues. For the CDR3, the DNA is TGTGCCAGCAGCCACCGAGGGGGCACTGAAGCTTTCTTT. Translation gives CASSHRGGTEAFF.